The subject of this entry is one TCR beta chain. This clone was seen just once. Its antigen is still unknown. It has no much larger one-base neighbor in the sample; base qualities were not kept. The sample comes from a study of OX40 agonist ivuxolimab in advanced cancers. In the study overall: The costimulatory receptor OX40 (CD134) was targeted by ivuxolimab, a fully human IgG2 agonistic monoclonal antibody. Among the roughly 52 dose-escalation patients, about 20 had hepatocellular carcinoma, 15 or so melanoma, 9 renal cell carcinoma and 9 head and neck cancer. The purpose of peripheral TCRbeta sequencing was to test whether ivuxolimab changed TCR sequence diversity and led to clonal T-cell expansion. In the dose-escalation cohort, 82.7% of patients were male, and the mean age was approximately 64 years, with a range of 23 to 79. The paper describes the monotherapy dose-escalation part (N = 52 patients) of the phase I trial of ivuxolimab. Partial responses were achieved by three dose-escalation patients, of whom one had hepatocellular carcinoma and two had cutaneous melanoma. Intravenous ivuxolimab was administered to patients every 2 weeks at six dose levels: 0.01, 0.1, 0.3, 1.5, 3 and 10 mg/kg. Patients were allowed to have had prior anti-PD-1, anti-PD-L1 or anti-CTLA-4 therapy, and around 37% of the dose-escalation patients had previously received checkpoint inhibitors.

The trial excluded patients who had a history of autoimmune disease or who were on systemic immunosuppression. Peripheral blood for TCR sequencing was drawn from every dose cohort at baseline, at cycle 4 day 1 and at cycle 7 day 1. The samples were taken from a phase I, first-in-human, multicenter, open-label dose-escalation trial of ivuxolimab. Adults with locally advanced or metastatic melanoma, renal cell, hepatocellular, or head and neck squamous cell carcinoma were enrolled in the trial. Before TCR sequencing, CD4+ T cells and CD8+ T cells were sorted from peripheral blood as separate populations. For sequencing of the TCRbeta CDR3 region, genomic DNA was extracted from the sorted cells. The immunoSEQ Assay was used to sequence the TCRbeta CDR3 regions. TCRdb took over this immuneACCESS table, retaining in-frame rearrangements with V and J assigned. Such tables are incomplete; in checked studies, under half of the missing clones stem from an unresolved V gene, and the remainder is unexplained. The sample profile shows 90,000 to 95,000 clones; around 87% of them were found once. Clones ranked in the top ten supply approximately 4% of the sample.

Spanning cysteine to phenylalanine, the CDR3 consists of 12 amino acids. CDR3 DNA is the only sequence kept; it has 36 bases, read in frame from the first base. The germline V gene supplies CDR1 SGHTA and CDR2 FQGNSA. A distance of 9 bases separates the germline ends of V and J, which lose 8 bases and 4 bases respectively. What the research found in general, with its limitations: At doses of 0.1 to 3.0 mg/kg, clonal expansion of both CD4+ and CD8+ blood T cells was observed from baseline to week 6. After ivuxolimab, CD8+ T cells had more expanded clones than CD4+ T cells on average. Low levels of normalized T-cell clonal expansion were also seen in some patients who did not respond. The antigen specificity of the peripheral T cells that underwent clonal expansion was not determined. In partial responders in the 0.1-3.0 mg/kg groups, normalized peripheral clonal expansion was found to be among the lowest, especially among CD8+ T cells.

The V gene is TRBV7-2 and the J gene is TRBJ2-1; the D segment is perhaps TRBD1 or TRBD2, each sharing 5 matched bases. The source is an adult with an advanced solid tumor such as melanoma, head and neck, liver or kidney cancer. The sample consisted of CD4+ or CD8+ T cells sorted from blood, taken in a trial of the OX40 agonist ivuxolimab. The CDR3 amino acid sequence is: CASSEGYNEQFF. The nucleotides read TGTGCCAGCTCTGAGGGGTACAATGAGCAGTTCTTC.